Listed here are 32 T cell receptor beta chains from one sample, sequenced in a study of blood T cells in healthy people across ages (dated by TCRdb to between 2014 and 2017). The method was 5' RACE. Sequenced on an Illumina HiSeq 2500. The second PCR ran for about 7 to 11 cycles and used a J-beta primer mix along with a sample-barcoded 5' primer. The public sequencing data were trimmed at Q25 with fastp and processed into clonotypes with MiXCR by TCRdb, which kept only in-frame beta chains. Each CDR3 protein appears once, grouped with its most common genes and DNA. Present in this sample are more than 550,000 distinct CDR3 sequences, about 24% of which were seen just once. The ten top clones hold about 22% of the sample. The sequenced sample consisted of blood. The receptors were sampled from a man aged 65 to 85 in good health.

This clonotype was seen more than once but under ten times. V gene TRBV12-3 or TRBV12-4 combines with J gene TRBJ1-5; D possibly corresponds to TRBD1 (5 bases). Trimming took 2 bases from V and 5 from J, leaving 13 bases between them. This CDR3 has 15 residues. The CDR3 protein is CASSLRDPRDQPQHF. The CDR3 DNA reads TGTGCCAGCAGTTTACGGGACCCTCGGGATCAGCCCCAGCATTTT.

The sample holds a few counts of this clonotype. The CDR3 loop is CAISVVTGWETQYF. CDR3 DNA sequence: TGTGCCATCAGTGTCGTCACGGGCTGGGAGACCCAGTACTTC. The chain has TRBV10-3 and TRBJ2-7; D gene ambiguous. TRBJ2-5 explains the end of the DNA better; the J call may be wrong. From germline, CDR1 is ENHRY and CDR2 SYGVKD. CDR3 length: 14 amino acids.

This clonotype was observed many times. CDR3 protein: CASSIQGGGTDTQYF. The CDR3 region has the DNA TGCGCCAGCAGCATACAGGGAGGAGGCACAGATACGCAGTATTTT. V gene TRBV5-1 combines with J gene TRBJ2-3, with D perhaps being TRBD1 or TRBD2 (6 bases each). The germline CDR1 and CDR2 sequences are SGHRS and YFSETQ. Trimming cost V 4 bases and J 1 base, with 13 bases left between them. This CDR3 contains 15 residues. The complete variable domain, with remaining parts taken from reference TRBV5-1 and TRBJ2-3, reads KAGVTQTPRYLIKTRGQQVTLSCSPISGHRSVSWYQQTPGQGLQFLFEYFSETQRNKGNFPGRFSGRQFSNSRSEMNVSTLELGDSALYLCASSIQGGGTDTQYFGPGTRLTVL.

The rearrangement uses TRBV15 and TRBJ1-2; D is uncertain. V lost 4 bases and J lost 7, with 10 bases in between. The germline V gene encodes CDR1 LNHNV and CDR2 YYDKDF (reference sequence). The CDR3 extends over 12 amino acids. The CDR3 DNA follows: TGTGCCACCAGCATGGTATTTGGTGGCTACACCTTC. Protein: CATSMVFGGYTF.

The DNA of the CDR3 is TGTGCCAGCAGCTTATGGCGGGTCGGCAATGAGCAGTTCTTC. This encodes CASSLWRVGNEQFF. This chain joins TRBV11-2 and TRBJ2-1; TRBD2 is a possible D gene (5 bases). The CDR3 runs 14 residues. Germline V lookup: CDR1 SGHAT, CDR2 FQNNGV. The germline V and J ends were trimmed by 2 bases and 6 bases, with 11 bases remaining between them. The entire variable domain, with the rest obtained from reference TRBV11-2 and TRBJ2-1, is as follows: EAGVAQSPRYKIIEKRQSVAFWCNPISGHATLYWYQQILGQGPKLLIQFQNNGVVDDSQLPKDRFSAERLKGVDSTLKIQPAKLEDSAVYLCASSLWRVGNEQFFGPGTRLTVL.

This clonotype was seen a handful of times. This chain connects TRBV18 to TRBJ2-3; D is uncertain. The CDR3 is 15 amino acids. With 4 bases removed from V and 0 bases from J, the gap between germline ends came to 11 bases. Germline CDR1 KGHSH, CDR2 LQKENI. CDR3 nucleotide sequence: TGTGCCAGCTCACTGGAGATAGCTAGCACAGATACGCAGTATTTT. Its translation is CASSLEIASTDTQYF.

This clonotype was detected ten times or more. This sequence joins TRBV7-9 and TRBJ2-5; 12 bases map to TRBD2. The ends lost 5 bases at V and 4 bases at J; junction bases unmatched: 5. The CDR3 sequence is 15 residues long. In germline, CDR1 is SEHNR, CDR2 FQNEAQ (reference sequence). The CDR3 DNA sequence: TGTGCCAGCAGCCCCACTAGCGGGAGGCGAGAGACCCAGTACTTC. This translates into CASSPTSGRRETQYF. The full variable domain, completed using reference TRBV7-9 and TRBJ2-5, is DTGVSQNPRHKITKRGQNVTFRCDPISEHNRLYWYRQTLGQGPEFLTYFQNEAQLEKSRLLSDRFSAERPKGSFSTLEIQRTEQGDSAMYLCASSPTSGRRETQYFGPGTRLLVL.

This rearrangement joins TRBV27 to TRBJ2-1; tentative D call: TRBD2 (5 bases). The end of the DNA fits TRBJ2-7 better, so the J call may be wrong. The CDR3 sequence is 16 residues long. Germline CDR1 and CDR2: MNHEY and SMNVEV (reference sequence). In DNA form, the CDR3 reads TGTGCCAGCAGTCCGATTGCAGGATCGAGGGATTACGAGCAGTACGTC. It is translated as CASSPIAGSRDYEQYV.

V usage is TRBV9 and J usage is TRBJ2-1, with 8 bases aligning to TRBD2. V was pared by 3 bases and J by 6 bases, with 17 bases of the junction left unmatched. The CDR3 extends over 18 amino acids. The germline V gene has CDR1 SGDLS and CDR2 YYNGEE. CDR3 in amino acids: CASSDNNKAGVLPNEQFF. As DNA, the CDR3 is TGTGCCAGCAGCGATAACAACAAAGCGGGGGTGCTTCCCAATGAGCAGTTCTTC. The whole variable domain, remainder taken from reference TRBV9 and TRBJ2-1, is DSGVTQTPKHLITATGQRVTLRCSPRSGDLSVYWYQQSLDQGLQFLIQYYNGEERAKGNILERFSAQQFPDLHSELNLSSLELGDSALYFCASSDNNKAGVLPNEQFFGPGTRLTVL.

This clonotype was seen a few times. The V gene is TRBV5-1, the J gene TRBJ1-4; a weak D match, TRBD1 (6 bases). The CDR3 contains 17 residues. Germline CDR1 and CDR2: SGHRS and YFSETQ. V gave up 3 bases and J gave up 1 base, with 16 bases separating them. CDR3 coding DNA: TGCGCCAGCAGCTGGGGTCGGGGGCGCGGAACTAATGAAAAACTGTTTTTT. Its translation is CASSWGRGRGTNEKLFF.

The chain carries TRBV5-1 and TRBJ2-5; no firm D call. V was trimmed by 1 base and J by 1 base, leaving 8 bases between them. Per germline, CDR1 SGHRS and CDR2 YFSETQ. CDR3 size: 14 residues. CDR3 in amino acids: CASSLLRPQETQYF. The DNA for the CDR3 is TGCGCCAGCAGCTTGTTGCGCCCCCAAGAGACCCAGTACTTC.

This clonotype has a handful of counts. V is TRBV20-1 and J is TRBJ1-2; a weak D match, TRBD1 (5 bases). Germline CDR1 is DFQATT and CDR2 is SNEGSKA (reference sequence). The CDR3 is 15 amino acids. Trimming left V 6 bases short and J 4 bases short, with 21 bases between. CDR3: CSASRTEGIRYGYTF. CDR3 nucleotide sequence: TGCAGTGCAAGCCGAACGGAGGGGATTCGCTATGGCTACACCTTC.

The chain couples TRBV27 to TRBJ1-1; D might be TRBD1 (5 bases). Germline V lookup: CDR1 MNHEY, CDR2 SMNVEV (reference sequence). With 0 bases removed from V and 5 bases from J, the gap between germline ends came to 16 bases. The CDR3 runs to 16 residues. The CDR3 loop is CASSLSRTGTKTEAFF. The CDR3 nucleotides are TGTGCCAGCAGTTTATCGAGGACCGGGACGAAGACTGAAGCTTTCTTT.

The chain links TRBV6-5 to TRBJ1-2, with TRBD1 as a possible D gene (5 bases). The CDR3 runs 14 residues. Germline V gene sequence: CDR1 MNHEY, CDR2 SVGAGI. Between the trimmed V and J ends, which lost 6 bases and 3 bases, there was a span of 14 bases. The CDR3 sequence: CASSQIVGDYGYTF. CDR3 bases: TGTGCCAGCAGCCAAATAGTGGGGGACTATGGCTACACCTTC.

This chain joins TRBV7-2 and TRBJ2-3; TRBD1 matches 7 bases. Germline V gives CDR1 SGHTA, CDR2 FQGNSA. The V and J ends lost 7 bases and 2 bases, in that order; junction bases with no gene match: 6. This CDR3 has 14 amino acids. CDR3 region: CASKRGQNTDTQYF. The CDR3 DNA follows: TGTGCCAGCAAAAGGGGACAGAACACAGATACGCAGTATTTT.

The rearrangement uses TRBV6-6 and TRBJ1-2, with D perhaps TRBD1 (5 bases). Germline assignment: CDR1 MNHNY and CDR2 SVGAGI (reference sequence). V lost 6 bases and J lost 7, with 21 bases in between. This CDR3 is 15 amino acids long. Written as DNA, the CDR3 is TGTGCCAGCAGCAAACAAGCGGACGGGGACTTTGGCTACACCTTC. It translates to CASSKQADGDFGYTF.

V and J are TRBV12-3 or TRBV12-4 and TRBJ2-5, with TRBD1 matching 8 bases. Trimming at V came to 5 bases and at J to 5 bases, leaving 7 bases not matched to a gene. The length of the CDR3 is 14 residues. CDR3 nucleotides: TGTGCCAGCAGTGTCACAGGGGGGATGGAGACCCAGTACTTC. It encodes CASSVTGGMETQYF.

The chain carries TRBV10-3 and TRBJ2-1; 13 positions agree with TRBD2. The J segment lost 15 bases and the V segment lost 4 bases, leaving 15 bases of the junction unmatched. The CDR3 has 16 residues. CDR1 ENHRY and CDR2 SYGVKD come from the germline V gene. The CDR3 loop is CAISGAPPLAGGPAFF. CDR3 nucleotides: TGTGCCATCAGTGGCGCCCCCCCACTAGCGGGAGGGCCGGCGTTCTTC.

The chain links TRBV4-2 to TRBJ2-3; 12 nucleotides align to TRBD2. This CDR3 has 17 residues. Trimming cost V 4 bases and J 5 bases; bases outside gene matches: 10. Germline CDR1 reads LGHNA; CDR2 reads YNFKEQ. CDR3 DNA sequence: TGTGCCAGCAGCCCTGAGACTAGCGGGGGTCGTGGAGATACGCAGTATTTT. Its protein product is CASSPETSGGRGDTQYF.

The CDR3 protein is CASSESLGYGYTF. In DNA, the CDR3 is TGTGCCAGCAGTGAATCTCTGGGTTATGGCTACACCTTC. The chain carries TRBV25-1 and TRBJ1-2; D gene uncertain. CDR3 length equals 13 residues. Trimming took off 1 base at V and 5 bases at J, with 8 bases between the two ends. Germline lookup yields CDR1 MGHDK and CDR2 SYGVNS.

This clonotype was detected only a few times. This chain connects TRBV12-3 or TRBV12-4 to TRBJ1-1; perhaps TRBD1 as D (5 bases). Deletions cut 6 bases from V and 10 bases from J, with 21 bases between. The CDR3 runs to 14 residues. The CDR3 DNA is TGTGCCAGCAGCTCCGGACAACCGGACTTAGTAGCTTTCTTT. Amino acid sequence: CASSSGQPDLVAFF.

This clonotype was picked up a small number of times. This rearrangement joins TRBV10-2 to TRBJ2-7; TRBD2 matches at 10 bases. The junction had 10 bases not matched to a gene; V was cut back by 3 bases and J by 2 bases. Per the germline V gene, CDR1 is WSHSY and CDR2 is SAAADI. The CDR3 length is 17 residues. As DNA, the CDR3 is TGCGCCAGCAGTGAATTTACTAGCGGGGCCTATACCTACGAGCAGTACTTC. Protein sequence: CASSEFTSGAYTYEQYF.

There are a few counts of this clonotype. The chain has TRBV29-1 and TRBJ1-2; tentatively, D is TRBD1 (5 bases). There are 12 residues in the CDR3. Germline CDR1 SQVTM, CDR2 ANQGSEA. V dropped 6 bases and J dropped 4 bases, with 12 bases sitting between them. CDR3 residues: CSVVGVTYGYTF. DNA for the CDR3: TGCAGCGTGGTGGGGGTGACCTATGGCTACACCTTC.

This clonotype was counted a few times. CDR3 sequence (DNA): TGTGCCAGCTTCGGACAGCGGGAGACCCAGTACTTC. Translated: CASFGQRETQYF. The J gene is TRBJ2-5, the V gene TRBV6-5; maybe TRBD1 (6 bases). Looked up from germline, CDR1 is MNHEY and CDR2 is SVGAGI. The CDR3 consists of 12 residues. The ends were cut back, 8 bases at V and 5 bases at J, with 12 bases in the middle.

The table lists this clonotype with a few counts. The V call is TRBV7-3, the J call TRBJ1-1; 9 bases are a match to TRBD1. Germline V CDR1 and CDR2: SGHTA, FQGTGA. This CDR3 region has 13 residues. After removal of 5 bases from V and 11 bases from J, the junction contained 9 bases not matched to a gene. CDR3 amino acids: CASSLLQGAHAFF. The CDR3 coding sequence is TGTGCCAGCAGCCTATTACAGGGGGCACATGCTTTCTTT.

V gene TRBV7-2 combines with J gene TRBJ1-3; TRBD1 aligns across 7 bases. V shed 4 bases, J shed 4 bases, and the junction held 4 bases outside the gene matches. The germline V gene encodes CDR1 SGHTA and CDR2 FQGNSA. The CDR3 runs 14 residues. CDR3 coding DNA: TGTGCCAGCAGCTATACAGGGGACGGAAACACCATATATTTT. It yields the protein CASSYTGDGNTIYF.

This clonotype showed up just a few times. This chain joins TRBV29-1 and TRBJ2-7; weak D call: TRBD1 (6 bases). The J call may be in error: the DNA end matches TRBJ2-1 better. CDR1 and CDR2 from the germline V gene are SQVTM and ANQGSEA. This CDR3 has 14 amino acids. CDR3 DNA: TGCAGCGCACGCCTGGGCAGGGGAATCGATGAGCAGTTCTTC. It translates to CSARLGRGIDEQFF.

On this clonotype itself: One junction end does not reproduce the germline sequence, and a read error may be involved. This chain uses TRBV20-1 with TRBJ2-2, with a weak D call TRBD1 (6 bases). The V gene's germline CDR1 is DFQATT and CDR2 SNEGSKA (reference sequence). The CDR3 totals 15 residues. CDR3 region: CSTRTPGAETGELFF. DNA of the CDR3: TGCAGTACTAGGACGCCAGGGGCGGAAACCGGGGAGCTGTTTTTT.

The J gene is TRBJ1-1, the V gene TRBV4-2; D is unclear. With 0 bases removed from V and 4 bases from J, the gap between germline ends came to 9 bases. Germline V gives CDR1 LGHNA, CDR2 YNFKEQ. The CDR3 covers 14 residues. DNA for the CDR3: TGTGCCAGCAGCCAAGAGCGGGATGTCACTGAAGCTTTCTTT. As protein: CASSQERDVTEAFF.

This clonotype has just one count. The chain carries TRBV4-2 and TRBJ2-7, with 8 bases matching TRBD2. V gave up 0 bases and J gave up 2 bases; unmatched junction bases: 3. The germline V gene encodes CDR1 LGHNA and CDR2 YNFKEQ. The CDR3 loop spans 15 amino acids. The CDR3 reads CASSQDTSGTYEQYF. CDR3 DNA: TGTGCCAGCAGCCAAGATACTAGCGGAACCTACGAGCAGTACTTC.

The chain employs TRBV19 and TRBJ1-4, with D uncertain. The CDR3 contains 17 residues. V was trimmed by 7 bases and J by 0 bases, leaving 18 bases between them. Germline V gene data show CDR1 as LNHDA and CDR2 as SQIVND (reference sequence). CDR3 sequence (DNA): TGTGCCAGTACCGGCGGAGCGGGCGCTGCAACTAATGAAAAACTGTTTTTT. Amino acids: CASTGGAGAATNEKLFF.

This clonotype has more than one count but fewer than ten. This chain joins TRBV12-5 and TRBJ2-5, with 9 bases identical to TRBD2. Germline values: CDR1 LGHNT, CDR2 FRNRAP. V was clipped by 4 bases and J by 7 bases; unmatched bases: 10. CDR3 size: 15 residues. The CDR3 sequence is CASGSPSAGGSTQYF. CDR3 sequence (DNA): TGTGCTAGTGGTTCGCCCTCCGCGGGGGGGTCGACCCAGTACTTC. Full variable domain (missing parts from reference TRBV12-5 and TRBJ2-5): DARVTQTPRHKVTEMGQEVTMRCQPILGHNTVFWYRQTMMQGLELLAYFRNRAPLDDSGMPKDRFSAEMPDATLATLKIQPSEPRDSAVYFCASGSPSAGGSTQYFGPGTRLLVL.